The sequence of this T cell receptor (beta chain) was determined in a study of cytomegalovirus exposure and HLA in healthy donors. Data came from immunoSEQ multiplex PCR; TCRdb stores just in-frame clones and leaves some out. The data show roughly 200,000 clones, around 86% seen once. The study drew the donors from its approximately 120-subject validation cohort, separate from the roughly 700-subject first cohort. Study-level results: Reports described diagnosis of cytomegalovirus status by the classifier as highly specific and sensitive. Under in vitro conditions, three CMV-associated chains were confirmed as specific for CMV antigens.

CDR3 length: 14 residues. Trimming stripped 1 base from V and 3 bases from J, with 10 bases between. CDR1 is MGHRA, CDR2 YSYEKL, per germline. About this clone: Its antigen is unknown.

This TCR came from a man under 40 in good health and CMV-seropositive. V and J are TRBV4-1 and TRBJ2-7; D not resolved. The sequenced sample consisted of PBMCs. In DNA form, the CDR3 reads TGCGCCAGCAGCCAAGGGACGGTCAACTACGAGCAGTACTTC. It is translated as CASSQGTVNYEQYF.